This is a list of T cell receptor beta chains from one sample in a study of blood T cell repertoires in COVID-19. The data were produced by immunoSEQ multiplex PCR, yet TCRdb's version contains in-frame clones alone and is incomplete. The sample lists about 240,000 clones; around 90% were seen once. Sequencing was carried out using peripheral blood. The receptors stem from a man aged 60 to 69 who had recovered from COVID-19. Both conserved end residues are part of each CDR3. A D gene is named only where the DNA matches it firmly. Size is omitted from some rows. Given values are once, few, many or a class for expanded clones.

V gene,J gene,D gene,clone size,CDR3 protein,CDR3 DNA
TRBV9,TRBJ2-5,-,-,CASSVGQSFKETQYF,TGTGCCAGCAGCGTAGGACAGTCCTTTAAAGAGACCCAGTACTTC
TRBV5-4,TRBJ2-7,TRBD1,-,CASSSGQGTLYEQYF,TGTGCCAGCAGCTCGGGACAGGGGACTCTCTACGAGCAGTACTTC
TRBV18,TRBJ1-3,TRBD1,-,CASSPLQGQNSGNTIYF,TGTGCCAGCTCACCATTACAGGGACAGAACTCTGGAAACACCATATATTTT
TRBV3-1/TRBV3-2,TRBJ2-3,-,-,CASSQGTAHSPDTQYF,TGTGCCAGCAGCCAAGGGACAGCACATTCCCCAGATACGCAGTATTTT
TRBV30,TRBJ1-2,-,-,CAWSNREGGYTF,TGTGCCTGGAGTAACAGGGAGGGCGGCTACACCTTC
TRBV3-1/TRBV3-2,TRBJ2-2,TRBD2,once,CASSLRLAGNLGELFF,TGTGCCAGCAGCCTCAGACTAGCGGGGAACCTCGGGGAGCTGTTTTTT
TRBV27,TRBJ1-6,-,-,CASSLIGGRSPLHF,TGTGCCAGCAGTTTAATCGGGGGTCGGTCACCCCTCCACTTT
TRBV24-1,TRBJ2-1,-,-,CATGPVRGEQFF,TGTGCCACCGGACCGGTCAGGGGTGAGCAGTTCTTC
TRBV13,TRBJ2-7,TRBD1,-,CASSLRQGVYEQYF,TGTGCCAGCAGCCTCAGACAGGGGGTATACGAGCAGTACTTC
TRBV6-5,TRBJ1-3,TRBD1,-,CASSSGTGVYTIYF,TGTGCCAGCAGCTCCGGGACAGGGGTGTACACCATATATTTT
TRBV6-2/TRBV6-3,TRBJ2-7,-,-,CASSLQGYEQYF,TGTGCCAGCAGTTTACAGGGTTACGAGCAGTACTTC
TRBV2,TRBJ1-4,-,once,CASRLGGEKLFF,TGTGCCAGCAGGCTGGGGGGGGAAAAACTGTTTTTT
TRBV7-9,TRBJ2-2,-,-,CASSPYPRSSRTGELFF,TGTGCCAGCAGCCCGTACCCTAGGAGTTCCCGTACCGGGGAGCTGTTTTTT
TRBV12-2,TRBJ1-2,-,-,CASRFDYWDRGGYTF,TGTGCAAGTCGCTTTGACTATTGGGACAGGGGTGGCTACACCTTC
TRBV2,TRBJ1-6,-,-,CASSERTVSYSPLHF,TGTGCCAGCAGTGAAAGGACAGTGTCGTATTCACCCCTCCACTTT
TRBV25-1,TRBJ2-3,-,-,CASSDSGRGNTDTQYF,TGTGCCAGCAGTGACTCGGGGAGGGGGAACACAGATACGCAGTATTTT
TRBV30,TRBJ1-5,-,-,CAWNRDGNQPQHF,TGTGCCTGGAACAGGGATGGCAATCAGCCCCAGCATTTT
TRBV3-1/TRBV3-2,TRBJ2-5,-,few,CASSPGGATQYF,TGTGCCAGCAGCCCCGGGGGAGCTACCCAGTACTTC
TRBV18,TRBJ2-3,-,-,CASSPTGLTDTQYF,TGTGCCAGCTCACCAACAGGGCTCACAGATACGCAGTATTTT
TRBV7-8,TRBJ2-2,-,once,CASSLGGSRVSTGELFF,TGTGCCAGCAGCTTAGGCGGCTCGCGGGTGAGCACCGGGGAGCTGTTTTTT
TRBV5-8,TRBJ1-5,-,once,CASSFYNSYSNQPQHF,TGTGCCAGCAGCTTTTATAACAGTTATAGCAATCAGCCCCAGCATTTT
TRBV15,TRBJ2-1,-,-,CATSREHRAPYNEQFF,TGTGCCACCAGCAGAGAGCACAGGGCCCCTTACAATGAGCAGTTCTTC
TRBV6-5,TRBJ1-1,-,-,CASSYSPLNTEAFF,TGTGCCAGCAGTTACTCCCCCTTGAACACTGAAGCTTTCTTT
TRBV6-2/TRBV6-3,TRBJ2-3,-,-,CASSYWAGRTDTQYF,TGTGCCAGCAGTTACTGGGCGGGGCGCACAGATACGCAGTATTTT
TRBV5-8,TRBJ1-2,-,-,CASSFESARYYGYTF,TGTGCCAGCAGCTTTGAGTCGGCCAGGTACTATGGCTACACCTTC
TRBV9,TRBJ2-3,TRBD2,-,CASSAGLAGTDTDTQYF,TGTGCCAGCAGCGCGGGACTAGCGGGAACCGACACAGATACGCAGTATTTT
TRBV7-9,TRBJ2-4,-,-,CASSSRTAPTKNIQYF,TGTGCCAGCAGCTCCCGGACAGCCCCTACCAAAAACATTCAGTACTTC
TRBV28,TRBJ2-4,-,-,CASSFTGFVKNIQYF,TGTGCCAGCAGTTTTACAGGGTTTGTCAAAAACATTCAGTACTTC
TRBV3-1/TRBV3-2,TRBJ2-2,TRBD1,-,CASSQRDRAAGELFF,TGTGCCAGCAGCCAACGGGACAGGGCAGCCGGGGAGCTGTTTTTT
TRBV20-1,TRBJ1-5,-,-,CSASSNRGKGGQPQHF,TGCAGTGCTAGTTCGAATAGGGGAAAGGGTGGTCAGCCCCAGCATTTT
TRBV24-1,TRBJ1-1,TRBD1,-,CATRVTGPNTEAFF,TGTGCCACCAGGGTGACAGGGCCGAACACTGAAGCTTTCTTT
TRBV2,TRBJ1-3,TRBD1,-,CASSEVGTVTYAGGNTIYF,TGTGCCAGCAGTGAGGTGGGGACAGTAACATACGCCGGGGGAAACACCATATATTTT
TRBV7-8,TRBJ1-1,-,-,CASAKARGGPVNTEAFF,TGTGCCAGCGCAAAGGCCAGGGGAGGGCCCGTGAACACTGAAGCTTTCTTT
TRBV19,TRBJ1-1,-,-,CASRNRDVISDTEAFF,TGTGCCAGTCGGAACAGGGATGTGATCTCGGACACTGAAGCTTTCTTT
TRBV11-2,TRBJ1-4,TRBD1,many,CASNQDGTVNEKLFF,TGTGCCAGCAACCAAGACGGGACAGTGAATGAAAAACTGTTTTTT
TRBV19,TRBJ1-1,-,once,CASSIVLNTEAFF,TGTGCCAGTAGTATAGTCTTGAACACTGAAGCTTTCTTT
TRBV5-1,TRBJ2-2,TRBD1,few,CASSLTGYTGELFF,TGCGCCAGCAGCCTGACAGGGTACACCGGGGAGCTGTTTTTT
TRBV18,TRBJ1-1,TRBD1,-,CASSLRDSPSLNTEAFF,TGTGCCAGCTCACTAAGGGACAGTCCTTCCTTGAACACTGAAGCTTTCTTT
TRBV5-6,TRBJ1-5,-,-,CASSLGQISNQPQHF,TGTGCCAGCAGCTTGGGACAGATTAGCAATCAGCCCCAGCATTTT
TRBV5-1,TRBJ1-5,TRBD1,-,CASSLGGTGNQPQHF,TGCGCCAGCAGCTTGGGAGGGACAGGGAATCAGCCCCAGCATTTT
TRBV7-9,TRBJ2-1,-,-,CASSSGPGNEQFF,TGTGCCAGCAGCTCAGGTCCCGGCAATGAGCAGTTCTTC
TRBV19,TRBJ2-4,-,-,CASSIDDSNPLLYF,TGTGCCAGTAGTATAGATGACAGCAACCCATTGCTGTACTTC
TRBV29-1,TRBJ1-2,TRBD1,-,CSVSGTGGIVYTF,TGCAGCGTCTCCGGGACAGGGGGCATAGTCTACACCTTC
TRBV29-1,TRBJ2-1,TRBD2,-,CSVGTSGYSYNEQFF,TGCAGCGTCGGGACTAGCGGGTACTCCTACAATGAGCAGTTCTTC
TRBV6-1,TRBJ1-4,TRBD1,-,CASSEGTGANEKLFF,TGTGCCAGCAGTGAAGGAACAGGGGCTAATGAAAAACTGTTTTTT
TRBV6-5,TRBJ1-6,-,-,CASSYRPGGSPLHF,TGTGCCAGCAGTTACAGACCTGGGGGGTCACCCCTCCACTTT
TRBV7-9,TRBJ1-1,-,few,CASSLVVAGPTEAFF,TGTGCCAGCAGCTTAGTCGTGGCAGGTCCCACTGAAGCTTTCTTT
TRBV4-1,TRBJ1-1,TRBD1,-,CASSPTGVEKAFF,TGCGCCAGCAGCCCGACAGGGGTAGAAAAAGCTTTCTTT
TRBV5-5,TRBJ1-6,TRBD1,-,CASSFGQEIYNSPLHF,TGTGCCAGCAGCTTCGGACAGGAGATTTATAATTCACCCCTCCACTTT
TRBV6-2/TRBV6-3,TRBJ1-2,-,once,CASSPRQVSAGYTF,TGTGCCAGCAGTCCCCGACAGGTGTCTGCTGGCTACACCTTC
TRBV6-5,TRBJ2-7,-,-,CASSYSHNGYEQYF,TGTGCCAGCAGTTATAGTCATAACGGCTACGAGCAGTACTTC
TRBV6-5,TRBJ1-1,TRBD1,-,CASSYDRGLSNTEAFF,TGTGCCAGCAGTTACGACAGGGGGCTCTCAAACACTGAAGCTTTCTTT
TRBV7-6,TRBJ2-3,-,-,CASSMTSLGADTQYF,TGTGCCAGCAGCATGACTAGTCTAGGTGCAGATACGCAGTATTTT
TRBV18,TRBJ2-3,-,-,CASSPRDSPTDTQYF,TGTGCCAGCTCACCCCGTGACAGCCCCACAGATACGCAGTATTTT